Shown below are 24 T cell receptor beta chains from a single sample sequenced in a study of identical twins. TCRdb called the 5' RACE reads again in MiXCR, with one record for every CDR3 protein. The sample lists 420,000 or so distinct CDR3 sequences, about a fifth occurring once. The specimen sequenced was naive T cells sorted from blood. The origin of the receptors is a man aged 50 to 60 in good health.

This clonotype was observed at least ten times. The CDR3 DNA is TGCAGTGCTACCAGGGGGGCGAATCAGCCCCAGCATTTT. Translating it yields CSATRGANQPQHF. The genes are TRBV20-1 and TRBJ1-5; the match to TRBD1 covers 7 bases. Trimming at V came to 4 bases and at J to 4 bases, leaving 4 bases not matched to a gene. Germline V gene data show CDR1 as DFQATT and CDR2 as SNEGSKA (reference sequence). The CDR3 spans 13 residues.

This chain uses TRBV5-1 with TRBJ2-5; D unresolved. The V gene lost 2 bases and the J gene lost 5 bases, with 13 bases spanning the gap. This CDR3 is built from 14 residues. Germline loops: CDR1 SGHRS, CDR2 YFSETQ. The CDR3 loop is CASSLVPAGETQYF. The CDR3 bases are TGCGCCAGCAGCTTAGTACCAGCCGGGGAGACCCAGTACTTC.

This clonotype was observed a handful of times. This chain's CDR3 is CASSYSTGGRDEQFF. In DNA form, the CDR3 reads TGTGCCAGCAGTTACTCGACAGGGGGGAGGGATGAGCAGTTCTTC. This sequence joins TRBV6-5 and TRBJ2-1; 9 nucleotides align to TRBD1. The CDR3 has 15 amino acids. V trimming: 0 bases; J trimming: 8 bases; junction bases outside the gene matches: 5. Germline V gives CDR1 MNHEY, CDR2 SVGAGI.

The chain links TRBV6-2 or TRBV6-3 to TRBJ2-2; D may be TRBD1 (5 bases). Germline CDR1 is MNHEY and CDR2 is SVGEGT. V lost 5 bases, J lost 10 bases, and 14 bases lay in between. The CDR3 runs 13 residues. The CDR3 loop reads CASSTQGFEELFF. The CDR3 nucleotides are TGTGCCAGCAGTACCCAGGGTTTTGAGGAGCTGTTTTTT.

This clonotype occurred many times. This sequence joins TRBV3-1 and TRBJ2-7; 10 bases agree with TRBD2. The junction had 2 bases not matched to a gene; V was cut back by 4 bases and J by 5 bases. The CDR3 sequence is 13 residues long. Germline lookup yields CDR1 LGHDT and CDR2 YNNKEL (reference sequence). The CDR3 is CASSLAGGNEQYF. DNA of the CDR3: TGTGCCAGCAGCCTAGCGGGAGGTAACGAGCAGTACTTC.

This clonotype occurred many times. V usage is TRBV7-9 and J usage is TRBJ1-5, with D unclear. The length of the CDR3 is 15 residues. Germline lookup yields CDR1 SEHNR and CDR2 FQNEAQ (reference sequence). V was cut by 5 bases and J by 2 bases, with 13 bases left in between. This chain's CDR3 is CASSRGVEGNQPQHF. The CDR3 DNA reads TGTGCCAGCAGCCGCGGGGTCGAAGGCAATCAGCCCCAGCATTTT.

The chain is built from TRBV20-1 and TRBJ1-2; D gene ambiguous. The CDR3 is 15 amino acids. V was clipped by 4 bases and J by 0 bases, with 15 bases between them. Germline assignment: CDR1 DFQATT and CDR2 SNEGSKA (reference sequence). The CDR3 nucleotides read TGCAGTGCTATTCCAGTACTGGAGGCTAACTATGGCTACACCTTC. It codes for CSAIPVLEANYGYTF.

This clonotype was picked up many times. The chain couples TRBV12-3 or TRBV12-4 to TRBJ2-1; 12 nucleotides match TRBD2. J gave up 8 bases and V 6 bases, and 5 bases lay outside the gene matches. The CDR3 has 14 residues. CDR3 in DNA: TGTGCCAGCAGACTAGCGGGGGGCACGGATGAGCAGTTCTTC. Its protein product is CASRLAGGTDEQFF.

The chain joins TRBV12-3 or TRBV12-4 to TRBJ1-2; D possibly corresponds to TRBD1 (6 bases). Trimming removed 1 base at V and 4 bases at J, with 16 bases between. This CDR3 has 16 amino acids. The CDR3, as DNA: TGTGCCAGCAGTTTAGTGGGGGGGGCGCGGCCCTATGGCTACACCTTC. Translating it yields CASSLVGGARPYGYTF.

The chain uses TRBV27 and TRBJ2-2, with D possibly being TRBD2 (5 bases). The V gene's germline CDR1 is MNHEY and CDR2 SMNVEV (reference sequence). This CDR3 has 15 residues. V was cut by 4 bases and J by 6 bases, with 15 bases left in between. The CDR3: CASSSTDLPPGELFF. DNA for the CDR3: TGTGCCAGCAGTTCCACGGACTTACCGCCCGGGGAGCTGTTTTTT.

The sample holds a few counts of this clonotype. This rearrangement joins TRBV5-1 to TRBJ2-1, with 10 bases that match TRBD2. The ends lost 5 bases at V and 8 bases at J; junction bases unmatched: 10. The CDR3 runs to 15 residues. The V gene's germline CDR1 is SGHRS and CDR2 YFSETQ. This CDR3 reads CASRAIAGGFDEQFF. In DNA form, the CDR3 reads TGCGCCAGCAGGGCTATAGCGGGGGGTTTCGATGAGCAGTTCTTC.

This clonotype occurred many times. The chain recombines TRBV6-1 with TRBJ2-7; D possibly corresponds to TRBD1 (6 bases). CDR3 length: 15 amino acids. CDR1 and CDR2 (germline): MNHNS, SASEGT. Trimming cost V 2 bases and J 2 bases, with 13 bases left between them. CDR3 DNA sequence: TGTGCCAGCAGTGAACCCGGACAGAACGCCTACGAGCAGTACTTC. This translates into CASSEPGQNAYEQYF.

This clonotype was counted at least ten times. The chain is built from TRBV20-1 and TRBJ1-5; D gene uncertain. Germline CDR1 reads DFQATT; CDR2 reads SNEGSKA (reference sequence). This CDR3 has 13 residues. Trimming stripped 7 bases from V and 2 bases from J, with 12 bases between. The DNA of the CDR3 is TGCAGTGTACGAGGAGGTGGCAATCAGCCCCAGCATTTT. Its translation is CSVRGGGNQPQHF.

The V gene is TRBV7-9, the J gene TRBJ2-1; D unresolved. CDR1 is SEHNR and CDR2 is FQNEAQ in the germline V gene (reference sequence). V was cut by 3 bases and J by 7 bases, with 10 bases left in between. This CDR3 contains 13 residues. Here the CDR3 DNA reads TGTGCCAGCAGCTTCGGAAATGAGAATGAGCAGTTCTTC. Amino acid sequence: CASSFGNENEQFF.

This clonotype has only a few counts. The chain employs TRBV7-2 and TRBJ2-2; 9 positions agree with TRBD2. The CDR3 has 17 amino acids. The germline V gene encodes CDR1 SGHTA and CDR2 FQGNSA. V lost 5 bases, J lost 7 bases, and 14 bases stayed unmatched. The CDR3 protein is CASSGGGGLAWIGELFF. The CDR3 DNA follows: TGTGCCAGCAGCGGGGGTGGTGGACTAGCGTGGATCGGGGAGCTGTTTTTT. Supplemented by reference TRBV7-2 and TRBJ2-2, the full variable domain reads GAGVSQSPSNKVTEKGKDVELRCDPISGHTALYWYRQSLGQGLEFLIYFQGNSAPDKSGLPSDRFSAERTGGSVSTLTIQRTQQEDSAVYLCASSGGGGLAWIGELFFGEGSRLTVL.

This clonotype was detected many times. The V call is TRBV3-1, the J call TRBJ2-7, with TRBD1 matching over 9 bases. Germline-derived CDR1 and CDR2 are LGHDT and YNNKEL (reference sequence). The J segment lost 1 base and the V segment lost 3 bases, leaving 16 bases of the junction unmatched. The CDR3 consists of 19 residues. The CDR3 DNA follows: TGTGCCAGCAGCCAGGGACCCGCATTTTTACAGGGGGCATCCTACGAGCAGTACTTC. Translating gives CASSQGPAFLQGASYEQYF.

This clonotype has just a few counts. This sequence joins TRBV7-9 and TRBJ2-2, with 10 bases matching TRBD1. Losses at the gene ends were 5 bases for V and 4 bases for J; bases not matched to a gene: 4. The CDR3 consists of 15 residues. Per the germline V gene, CDR1 is SEHNR and CDR2 is FQNEAQ (reference sequence). The CDR3 coding sequence is TGTGCCAGCAGCCGGGACAGGGGAGGCACCGGGGAGCTGTTTTTT. It translates to CASSRDRGGTGELFF.

V is TRBV7-2 and J is TRBJ2-1, with 7 bases aligning to TRBD1. Germline CDR1 reads SGHTA; CDR2 reads FQGNSA. The CDR3 has 17 amino acids. The V gene end was trimmed by 0 bases and the J gene end by 0 bases; junction bases not matched to a gene: 5. Here the CDR3 DNA reads TGTGCCAGCAGCTTAGCTGGGACAGTCGGCTCCTACAATGAGCAGTTCTTC. Protein: CASSLAGTVGSYNEQFF.

The chain couples TRBV11-2 to TRBJ2-3; D is unresolved. Trimming took off 7 bases at V and 3 bases at J, with 20 bases between the two ends. The CDR3 length is 16 residues. The germline gives CDR1 SGHAT, CDR2 FQNNGV. CDR3 nucleotide sequence: TGTGCCAGCACCAATTGGCAAAGGGCGGTTACAGATACGCAGTATTTT. It yields the protein CASTNWQRAVTDTQYF.

The rearrangement joins TRBV7-9 to TRBJ2-1, with no clear D. Germline lookup yields CDR1 SEHNR and CDR2 FQNEAQ (reference sequence). V lost 5 bases to trimming and J lost 7 bases, with 12 bases between them. The CDR3 consists of 13 residues. CDR3 loop: CASSPRAGNEQFF. As DNA, the CDR3 is TGTGCCAGCAGCCCCCGGGCCGGGAATGAGCAGTTCTTC.

This clonotype was seen a handful of times. V usage is TRBV10-3 and J usage is TRBJ2-5; no reliable D call. This CDR3 has 11 amino acids. Germline CDR1 ENHRY, CDR2 SYGVKD. Trimming pared 2 bases from V and 3 bases from J, leaving 1 base between. CDR3 sequence (DNA): TGTGCCATCAGTGAGAAAGAGACCCAGTACTTC. It codes for CAISEKETQYF.

In this sample, this clonotype turned up a few times. J is TRBJ2-5 and V is TRBV12-3 or TRBV12-4; tentatively, D is TRBD2 (6 bases). The ends were cut back, 6 bases at V and 4 bases at J, with 15 bases in the middle. The CDR3 length is 14 residues. For the CDR3, the DNA is TGTGCCAGCAGCTCCGGGAGTTTGAGAGAGACCCAGTACTTC. This codes for CASSSGSLRETQYF.

The CDR3, as DNA: TGCAGTGCTAGAGTAATAGGGCGCACTGAAGCTTTCTTT. It is translated as CSARVIGRTEAFF. This chain joins TRBV20-1 and TRBJ1-1; D gene ambiguous. Germline V CDR1 and CDR2: DFQATT, SNEGSKA (reference sequence). The CDR3 consists of 13 residues. The V end was cut by 1 base, the J end by 4 bases, with 10 bases between.

This clonotype was seen many times. The chain is built from TRBV9 and TRBJ2-1; weak D call: TRBD2 (6 bases). Germline V gene data show CDR1 as SGDLS and CDR2 as YYNGEE. The CDR3 runs 16 residues. Trimming took off 0 bases at V and 9 bases at J, with 19 bases between the two ends. CDR3 nucleotides: TGTGCCAGCAGCGTAGGGGGTAGCGGCCCATCCTCTGAGCAGTTCTTC. Translated: CASSVGGSGPSSEQFF. Full variable domain (outside the CDR3, taken from reference TRBV9 and TRBJ2-1): DSGVTQTPKHLITATGQRVTLRCSPRSGDLSVYWYQQSLDQGLQFLIQYYNGEERAKGNILERFSAQQFPDLHSELNLSSLELGDSALYFCASSVGGSGPSSEQFFGPGTRLTVL.